This TCR beta chain is drawn from a study of cytomegalovirus exposure and HLA in healthy donors. Study-wide background: Most genotyped donors, 81% of about 400, had Caucasian-associated genetic ancestry.

Both 60 Vbeta primers and 13 Jbeta primers went into the PCR. Produced via immunoSEQ multiplex PCR; TCRdb's table is partial and in-frame only. The repertoire includes about 110,000 clones, 60% to 75% of them detected once, and 2.5% to 3% sits in the top ten. This clonotype was sampled from a male donor in good health and CMV-seropositive. The sample taken for sequencing was PBMCs.

The CDR3 loop is CASSSVGSRGNEQFF. CDR3 coding DNA: TGTGCCAGCAGCTCCGTAGGAAGCCGAGGCAATGAGCAGTTCTTC. The rearrangement uses TRBV7-9 and TRBJ2-1; D remains ambiguous. V was pared by 4 bases and J by 6 bases, with 16 bases between. The CDR3 loop spans 15 amino acids. The V gene's germline CDR1 is SEHNR and CDR2 FQNEAQ (reference sequence). The whole variable domain, filled in from reference TRBV7-9 and TRBJ2-1, reads DTGVSQNPRHKITKRGQNVTFRCDPISEHNRLYWYRQTLGQGPEFLTYFQNEAQLEKSRLLSDRFSAERPKGSFSTLEIQRTEQGDSAMYLCASSSVGSRGNEQFFGPGTRLTVL.